The 30 T cell receptor beta chains given below trace back to one sample, sequenced in a study of shared clonotypes between healthy human individuals. TCRdb keeps only in-frame clones here, not all; method: immunoSEQ multiplex PCR. The sample comprises about 1 million clones, 65% to 80% of which are singletons, and about 1.4% rests with the top ten. Sequencing was performed on memory CD4+ T cells sorted from blood. The sample's subset: CD45RA-negative fraction. The receptors here all came from a man aged 18 to 29 in good health.

This chain connects TRBV2 to TRBJ2-5, with 7 bases lining up with TRBD1. The J segment lost 2 bases and the V segment lost 6 bases, leaving 12 bases of the junction unmatched. The CDR3 has 16 residues. Germline assignment: CDR1 SNHLY and CDR2 FYNNEI. CDR3 in DNA: TGTGCCAGCAGCCGGGTCCTACAGGGGTTTCAAGAGACCCAGTACTTC. Protein: CASSRVLQGFQETQYF.

The chain couples TRBV5-1 to TRBJ2-2, with a weak D call TRBD1 (7 bases). CDR1 and CDR2 from the germline V gene are SGHRS and YFSETQ. Trimming took 4 bases from V and 6 from J, leaving 13 bases between them. The CDR3 length is 14 residues. In DNA form, the CDR3 reads TGCGCCAGCAGCGAGCAGGGGGGAGCCGGGGAGCTGTTTTTT. Amino acids: CASSEQGGAGELFF.

This chain joins TRBV29-1 and TRBJ2-3; D unresolved. This CDR3 contains 13 residues. Germline V lookup: CDR1 SQVTM, CDR2 ANQGSEA. V was cut by 5 bases and J by 6 bases, with 15 bases left in between. The CDR3 DNA reads TGCAGCGTTTCAGCAGTGGCGGTGGATACGCAGTATTTT. Translated, it gives CSVSAVAVDTQYF.

This clone was seen repeatedly, ten times or more. The J gene is TRBJ2-2, the V gene TRBV6-5, with D maybe TRBD2 (6 bases). V lost 4 bases, J lost 7 bases, and 19 bases lay in between. The CDR3 is 16 amino acids. The germline V gene encodes CDR1 MNHEY and CDR2 SVGAGI. In DNA, the CDR3 is TGTGCCAGCAGTTCCAATACAGCGGGCTCAGGCGGGGAGCTGTTTTTT. This translates into CASSSNTAGSGGELFF.

The gene calls are TRBV2 and TRBJ2-1; TRBD2 might be the D (6 bases). The CDR3 has 14 amino acids. The V end was cut by 8 bases, the J end by 3 bases, with 14 bases between. Germline CDR1 reads SNHLY; CDR2 reads FYNNEI. The CDR3 DNA reads TGTGCCAGCCTCCCGCGGCGGGGCTACAATGAGCAGTTCTTC. It codes for CASLPRRGYNEQFF.

V is TRBV27 and J is TRBJ2-7, with D possibly being TRBD1 (6 bases). V was pared by 3 bases and J by 2 bases, with 14 bases between. The CDR3 extends over 15 amino acids. The germline gives CDR1 MNHEY, CDR2 SMNVEV (reference sequence). The DNA for the CDR3 is TGTGCCAGCAGTTTTTCGCCCACAGGGCCCTACGAGCAGTACTTC. This translates into CASSFSPTGPYEQYF.

The rearrangement links TRBV2 to TRBJ2-1, with 9 bases that match TRBD2. V was clipped by 4 bases and J by 4 bases; unmatched bases: 8. Germline-derived CDR1 and CDR2 are SNHLY and FYNNEI. There are 16 residues in the CDR3. CDR3 residues: CASSGPLAGNYNEQFF. Here the CDR3 DNA reads TGTGCCAGCAGTGGACCCCTAGCGGGGAATTACAATGAGCAGTTCTTC.

This clone was seen a single time. The chain recombines TRBV7-2 with TRBJ1-1; tentatively, D is TRBD1 (5 bases). V shed 7 bases and J shed 0 bases, with 15 bases lying between them. CDR1 SGHTA and CDR2 FQGNSA come from the germline V gene. This CDR3 contains 15 residues. DNA of the CDR3: TGTGCCAGCAACTTGAGCGGGGGGATGAACACTGAAGCTTTCTTT. Residues: CASNLSGGMNTEAFF.

This rearrangement joins TRBV5-1 to TRBJ2-5; 7 bases are a match to TRBD1. The CDR3 has 15 residues. Germline CDR1 SGHRS, CDR2 YFSETQ. The V and J ends lost 5 bases and 5 bases, in that order; junction bases with no gene match: 12. CDR3 nucleotides: TGCGCCAGCAGTACCCGGGACAGAAGTTTGGAGACCCAGTACTTC. It codes for CASSTRDRSLETQYF. Drawing the rest from reference TRBV5-1 and TRBJ2-5, the complete variable domain is KAGVTQTPRYLIKTRGQQVTLSCSPISGHRSVSWYQQTPGQGLQFLFEYFSETQRNKGNFPGRFSGRQFSNSRSEMNVSTLELGDSALYLCASSTRDRSLETQYFGPGTRLLVL.

This chain links TRBV11-2 with TRBJ2-7; D may be TRBD1 (5 bases). This CDR3 has 12 amino acids. Trimming removed 5 bases from V and 4 bases from J, with 9 bases in between. Looked up from germline, CDR1 is SGHAT and CDR2 is FQNNGV. The CDR3 DNA is TGTGCCAGCAGCCACGGACAATACGAGCAGTACTTC. Translating it yields CASSHGQYEQYF.

This rearrangement joins TRBV5-6 to TRBJ2-5; TRBD1 matches 7 bases. V was clipped by 4 bases and J by 4 bases; unmatched bases: 7. The CDR3 is made up of 14 amino acids. In germline, CDR1 is SGHDT, CDR2 YYEEEE. CDR3 DNA: TGTGCCAGCAGCCACCCAACAGGGGCAGAGACCCAGTACTTC. Protein: CASSHPTGAETQYF.

The J gene is TRBJ2-2, the V gene TRBV10-3; TRBD1 agrees at 9 bases. The CDR3 contains 13 residues. J gave up 7 bases and V 10 bases, and 7 bases lay outside the gene matches. Per germline, CDR1 ENHRY and CDR2 SYGVKD. The DNA for the CDR3 is TGTGCCAGCCGGGACAGGGAGATCGGGGAGCTGTTTTTT. Its protein product is CASRDREIGELFF.

This chain uses TRBV28 with TRBJ2-7; unclear D gene. Germline V lookup: CDR1 MDHEN, CDR2 SYDVKM. The ends were cut back, 7 bases at V and 3 bases at J, with 7 bases in the middle. The CDR3 sequence is 11 residues long. CDR3 sequence reads: CASTQDYEQYF. DNA of the CDR3: TGTGCCAGCACCCAGGACTACGAGCAGTACTTC.

V gene TRBV11-2 combines with J gene TRBJ2-5, with a tentative D call TRBD2 (5 bases). CDR1 is SGHAT, CDR2 FQNNGV, per germline. V was pared by 5 bases and J by 2 bases, with 21 bases between. This CDR3 comprises 17 residues. CDR3 DNA sequence: TGTGCCAGCAGCCGAGGGATGTTCGGACCAGTTCAAGAGACCCAGTACTTC. Protein product: CASSRGMFGPVQETQYF.

This clone was observed a single time. The chain uses TRBV7-2 and TRBJ1-3; the D gene is possibly TRBD1 (6 bases). This CDR3 contains 14 residues. Germline CDR1 reads SGHTA; CDR2 reads FQGNSA. V was trimmed by 5 bases and J by 0 bases, leaving 8 bases between them. CDR3: CASSRTVSGNTIYF. The CDR3 region has the DNA TGTGCCAGCAGCCGGACAGTCTCTGGAAACACCATATATTTT. Based on the CDR3 plus reference TRBV7-2 and TRBJ1-3, the full variable domain is GAGVSQSPSNKVTEKGKDVELRCDPISGHTALYWYRQSLGQGLEFLIYFQGNSAPDKSGLPSDRFSAERTGGSVSTLTIQRTQQEDSAVYLCASSRTVSGNTIYFGEGSWLTVV.

This chain links TRBV5-1 with TRBJ1-1; 8 bases fit TRBD1. Germline trimming cut 3 bases from V and 0 bases from J; bases unmatched to any gene: 4. The CDR3 has 15 amino acids. Germline CDR1 is SGHRS and CDR2 is YFSETQ. The CDR3 nucleotides are TGCGCCAGCAGCTGGGACAGGAAAATGAACACTGAAGCTTTCTTT. It translates to CASSWDRKMNTEAFF.

This chain joins TRBV5-6 and TRBJ1-1, with unresolved D. V was clipped by 6 bases and J by 7 bases, with 10 bases between them. Germline V gene lookup returns CDR1 SGHDT and CDR2 YYEEEE. CDR3 size: 11 residues. DNA for the CDR3: TGTGCCAGCACCATACGTGATGAAGCTTTCTTT. As protein: CASTIRDEAFF. The whole variable domain, filled in from reference TRBV5-6 and TRBJ1-1, reads DAGVTQSPTHLIKTRGQQVTLRCSPKSGHDTVSWYQQALGQGPQFIFQYYEEEERQRGNFPDRFSGHQFPNYSSELNVNALLLGDSALYLCASTIRDEAFFGQGTRLTVV.

The CDR3 DNA follows: TGTGCCAGCAGCTTGACTGGGGTTACTGGCATTCAGTACTTC. This translates into CASSLTGVTGIQYF. The J gene is TRBJ2-4, the V gene TRBV5-6, with D unclear. Germline CDR1 is SGHDT and CDR2 is YYEEEE. The V gene lost 1 base and the J gene lost 9 bases, with 14 bases spanning the gap. This CDR3 region has 14 residues.

V and J are TRBV7-2 and TRBJ2-5; 11 positions match TRBD2. This CDR3 comprises 16 residues. CDR1 SGHTA and CDR2 FQGNSA come from the germline V gene. With 2 bases clipped from V and 5 bases from J, the junction kept 7 bases outside the gene matches. The CDR3 sequence is CASSLNSGRGRETQYF. CDR3 nucleotide sequence: TGTGCCAGCAGCTTAAATAGCGGGAGGGGTCGGGAGACCCAGTACTTC.

The V and J genes are TRBV28 and TRBJ1-1; maybe TRBD1 (6 bases). V lost 5 bases, J lost 0 bases, and 10 bases lay in between. The CDR3 covers 14 residues. The germline CDR1 and CDR2 sequences are MDHEN and SYDVKM. This chain's CDR3 is CASSPDRLNTEAFF. CDR3 coding DNA: TGTGCCAGCAGTCCGGACAGACTGAACACTGAAGCTTTCTTT.

This chain uses TRBV29-1 with TRBJ2-1; D is uncertain. The germline gives CDR1 SQVTM, CDR2 ANQGSEA. V gave up 7 bases and J gave up 6 bases, with 16 bases separating them. This CDR3 has 13 amino acids. CDR3 protein: CSAGRSTFNEQFF. For the CDR3, the DNA is TGCAGCGCCGGACGTTCAACTTTCAATGAGCAGTTCTTC.

This clone came up once. The V gene is TRBV18, the J gene TRBJ1-6; 7 bases are shared with TRBD1. CDR3 length: 15 residues. Germline-derived CDR1 and CDR2 are KGHSH and LQKENI. V lost 5 bases to trimming and J lost 10 bases; unmatched junction nucleotides: 11. Here the CDR3 DNA reads TGTGCCAGCTCAGCGACAGGGCTTTTAAGGTCACCCCTCCACTTT. It codes for CASSATGLLRSPLHF.

This clone appeared a single time. The chain joins TRBV28 to TRBJ1-6; D gene uncertain. Looked up from germline, CDR1 is MDHEN and CDR2 is SYDVKM. This CDR3 region has 14 residues. The V and J ends lost 6 bases and 9 bases respectively, with 15 bases between them. Here the CDR3 DNA reads TGTGCCAGCAGCCGGAGTGGGCCTGGTTCACCCCTCCACTTT. Translating it yields CASSRSGPGSPLHF. The whole variable domain, remainder taken from reference TRBV28 and TRBJ1-6, is DVKVTQSSRYLVKRTGEKVFLECVQDMDHENMFWYRQDPGLGLRLIYFSYDVKMKEKGDIPEGYSVSREKKERFSLILESASTNQTSMYLCASSRSGPGSPLHFGNGTRLTVT.

V is TRBV6-5 and J is TRBJ1-1; D call uncertain. The CDR3 contains 15 residues. V gave up 2 bases and J gave up 0 bases, with 10 bases separating them. The germline gives CDR1 MNHEY, CDR2 SVGAGI. CDR3 sequence (DNA): TGTGCCAGCAGTTACGCTGTTACGTTGAACACTGAAGCTTTCTTT. Its protein product is CASSYAVTLNTEAFF.

The chain recombines TRBV11-2 with TRBJ1-6, with D unclear. The CDR3 runs 15 residues. Germline loops: CDR1 SGHAT, CDR2 FQNNGV. Deletions cut 1 base from V and 6 bases from J, with 10 bases between. Written as DNA, the CDR3 is TGTGCCAGCAGCTTAGGTGGCGGATTTAATTCACCCCTCCACTTT. It codes for CASSLGGGFNSPLHF. Together with reference TRBV11-2 and TRBJ1-6, the CDR3 gives the full variable domain: EAGVAQSPRYKIIEKRQSVAFWCNPISGHATLYWYQQILGQGPKLLIQFQNNGVVDDSQLPKDRFSAERLKGVDSTLKIQPAKLEDSAVYLCASSLGGGFNSPLHFGNGTRLTVT.

The rearrangement links TRBV25-1 to TRBJ2-4, with TRBD1 as a possible D gene (5 bases). Trimming pared 5 bases from V and 1 base from J, leaving 12 bases between. The CDR3 is 15 amino acids. Germline lookup yields CDR1 MGHDK and CDR2 SYGVNS. CDR3 loop: CASSPGLEAKNIQYF. The DNA of the CDR3 is TGTGCCAGCAGTCCAGGGTTGGAGGCCAAAAACATTCAGTACTTC. The complete variable domain, with remaining parts taken from reference TRBV25-1 and TRBJ2-4, reads EADIYQTPRYLVIGTGKKITLECSQTMGHDKMYWYQQDPGMELHLIHYSYGVNSTEKGDLSSESTVSRIRTEHFPLTLESARPSHTSQYLCASSPGLEAKNIQYFGAGTRLSVL.

Notes on this clone: The same CDR3 also results from other DNA sequences found in this sample. DNA of the CDR3: TGCAGCGTTGACCGGGGGAACACTGAAGCTTTCTTT. Protein sequence: CSVDRGNTEAFF. The J gene is TRBJ1-1, the V gene TRBV29-1, with D unresolved. Germline assignment: CDR1 SQVTM and CDR2 ANQGSEA. The CDR3 runs 12 residues. V was clipped by 3 bases and J by 1 base, with 6 bases between them.

Comments on this clone: A read error likely explains this, since a far larger clone differs by one base. This CDR3 is also generated by other DNA sequences in the sample. The genes are TRBV7-3 and TRBJ2-7; D is perhaps TRBD2 (6 bases). This CDR3 is 14 amino acids long. Per the germline V gene, CDR1 is SGHTA and CDR2 is FQGTGA. The CDR3 region is CASSLGGNSYEQYF. In nucleotides, the CDR3 is TGTGCTAGCAGCTTAGGCGGGAACTCCTACGAGCAGTACTTC.

The chain is built from TRBV19 and TRBJ2-1; 9 bases are a match to TRBD2. Germline loops: CDR1 LNHDA, CDR2 SQIVND (reference sequence). This CDR3 is built from 18 residues. The trim removed 6 bases at V and 3 bases at J, leaving 15 bases unmatched. This CDR3 reads CASRFSSAAAGGYNEQFF. The CDR3 DNA reads TGTGCCAGTAGATTCTCCTCGGCGGCAGCGGGAGGCTACAATGAGCAGTTCTTC.

The V and J genes are TRBV27 and TRBJ1-6; D not certain. The V end was cut by 3 bases, the J end by 9 bases, with 6 bases between. This CDR3 is 12 amino acids long. Germline V gives CDR1 MNHEY, CDR2 SMNVEV (reference sequence). CDR3 sequence (DNA): TGTGCCAGCAGTTTTACCTCTTCACCCCTCCACTTT. Its protein is CASSFTSSPLHF.